Listed here is a single T cell receptor beta chain. The sample comes from a study of blood T cell repertoires in COVID-19. For the study at large: The United States, Italy and Spain supplied acute and convalescent COVID-19 samples. T cells, B-cell-depleted T cells, or PBMCs provided the cDNA or gDNA that served as material.

Study processing details: Estimated nucleated cell counts came from reference gene primer amplification. Only in-frame clones appear in the TCRdb table, and some are missing; sequencing was by immunoSEQ multiplex PCR. V and J calls and clone size are given by that table; D and trimming were obtained from the DNA. The sample has fewer than 300,000 clones; around 89% are singletons. This CDR3 is built from 17 residues. Germline V gene lookup returns CDR1 LNHDA and CDR2 SQIVND (reference sequence). The V and J ends lost 3 bases and 0 bases, in that order; junction bases with no gene match: 8. Sequencing was done on a sample of peripheral blood. This sequence joins TRBV19 and TRBJ1-1, with 9 bases lining up with TRBD1. The clonotype was recovered from a man aged 25-45 years with acute or convalescent COVID-19. CDR3 loop: CASSIQGTGLMNTEAFF. In DNA, the CDR3 is TGTGCCAGTAGTATTCAGGGGACAGGGCTTATGAACACTGAAGCTTTCTTT.